Listed here is a single T cell receptor beta chain. Its antigen is currently not known. No much larger clonotype is one base removed from it; base qualities were not supplied. The TCR beta CDR3 regions were amplified from RNA transcripts. A first-round RT-PCR of the TCR CDR3 used the HTBI primer set with the Qiagen OneStep RT-PCR kit. The libraries were constructed in a second round of multiplex PCR and then size-selected and purified. The libraries were sequenced on an Illumina HiSeq2000 using paired-end 100 bp reads. The paper's processing steps were these. Raw data were processed with SOAPnuke, discarding reads with adapters, uncalled bases, mean Phred below 15, or no exact constant-primer or identifier match. COPE v1.2.5 was used to merge the high-quality paired reads, and each unique nucleotide sequence was defined as a clonotype. Clonotypes were aligned to IMGT TRBV, TRBD and TRBJ reference segments using MiTCR v1.1. Only V-J combinations with frequency above 0.0001, covering 99% to 99.2% of repertoires, were analysed. A TCS score was defined as the ratio of F50 (clonal expansion) to E x V (chaos), with BLOSUM62-based TCRdist applied between CDR3 peptides within each V-J. Welch's t-statistics and random forest reduced 450 to 600 V-J features to 10 to 15, which were used in a naive Bayes classifier (R e1071). The similarity between thyroid and blood repertoires was quantified using the Morisita-Horn index. TCRdb itself trimmed the public reads at Q25 with fastp, ran MiXCR and retained productive beta chains. Each entry is one CDR3 protein sequence, shown with its most common DNA and genes. TCRdb's processing, not the authors', yielded these V and J calls. This sample holds over 650,000 distinct CDR3 sequences; 45% were observed only once. The leading ten clones occupy 7% to 7.5% of the sample.

The study excluded patients with uncontrolled infections, other autoimmune diseases, pregnancy or lactation. Diagnoses were established on the basis of clinical symptoms, serum thyroxine and TRAb, thyroid ultrasound, and orbital computed tomography. Trizol reagent was used to extract total RNA, and RNA quality was then checked on an Agilent 2100 Bioanalyzer. Compared with germline, V lacks 8 bases and J lacks 5 bases; bases without a gene match: 11. The germline V gene encodes CDR1 SQVTM and CDR2 ANQGSEA. The CDR3 runs 13 residues from the cysteine to the phenylalanine. The CDR3 DNA has 39 bases and is translated from base 1. The source of the sample is a study of T cells in Graves' hyperthyroidism and ophthalmopathy (dated by TCRdb to the late 2010s). A note on the overall study: To identify TCR V-J signatures that set the groups apart, the researchers used a discovery cohort of more than 95 patients, made up of around 40 with Graves' ophthalmopathy and some 60 with stable Graves' hyperthyroidism. An independent validation cohort of around 20 hyperthyroidism patients and approximately 16 patients who later progressed to ophthalmopathy tested prospective prediction of ophthalmopathy. The 75 to 100 discovery patients were randomly divided into training and test sets at a 7:3 ratio. In several Graves' hyperthyroidism patients, the study also compared T-cell repertoires from thyroid tissue with T-cell repertoires from blood. After sampling, hyperthyroidism patients received methimazole starting at 30 mg daily, and ophthalmopathy patients received high-dose intravenous methylprednisolone. The paper reports TCR Vbeta CDR3 sequencing of 135 peripheral blood samples: some 44 ophthalmopathy, over 70 hyperthyroidism and around 17 progressor patients.

What the work shows at the level of the full study, not this receptor alone: No statistical method was used to fix the sample size in advance, and group allocation was not hidden from the investigators. Most expanded thyroid clonotypes (frequency above 0.001) were also found in blood, which suggests that blood repertoires may mirror thyroid immune responses. In validation, progression to ophthalmopathy was predicted by the model with 70.59% sensitivity and under 85% specificity, a median of approximately 6.5 months before onset. Ophthalmopathy was separated from stable hyperthyroidism by a 13 V-J signature model, with approximately 90% sensitivity and about 84% specificity obtained in cross-validation and 80%/75% obtained in testing.

This clonotype originated in an adult man with Graves' disease, either hyperthyroidism or ophthalmopathy (not recorded which). This receptor chain uses TRBV29-1 and TRBJ2-5; 7 central bases correspond to TRBD1. Sample: peripheral blood or thyroid tissue (not recorded which). The CDR3 protein sequence reads: CSLLQGVRETQYF. The sequenced DNA: TGCAGCCTCCTCCAGGGGGTACGGGAGACCCAGTACTTC.